Shown below are 14 T cell receptor beta chains from a single sample sequenced in a study of T cell responses to AZD1222 COVID-19 vaccine (dated by TCRdb to the early 2020s). Receptor amplification or capture employed the immunoSEQ multiplex PCR assay. What TCRdb holds here is the immuneACCESS table cut down to in-frame rearrangements. Part of the clones is not present; checked against another copy, under half of the missing clones reflect an unresolved V gene, and the others are unexplained. In this sample the table shows about 60,000 clones, approximately 90% of which occur a single time. The ten largest clones represent roughly 6.7% of the sample. The time point label, as the study defines it: about 28 days (+/-7) after the second vaccine dose. The meaning of the sample's treatment or condition label: meningococcal conjugate vaccine given as trial control. This sample comprised peripheral blood, obtained 28 days after the second dose of the MenACWY control vaccine. The receptors stem from an adult who received the MenACWY meningococcal vaccine as a control.

J is TRBJ1-5 and V is TRBV19; unclear D gene. Germline V CDR1 and CDR2: LNHDA, SQIVND (reference sequence). Trimming shortened V by 7 bases and J by 6 bases, and 13 bases separated the two germline ends. This CDR3 region has 13 residues. The CDR3 protein is CASKKEGLQPQHF. The CDR3 DNA reads TGTGCCAGTAAAAAAGAAGGGCTTCAGCCCCAGCATTTT.

This CDR3 reads CASSVEGSTDTQYF. CDR3 bases: TGTGCCAGCAGCGTAGAAGGGAGCACAGATACGCAGTATTTT. V and J are TRBV9 and TRBJ2-3; D gene uncertain. The CDR3 loop spans 14 amino acids. V lost 0 bases and J lost 0, with 5 bases in between. Germline values: CDR1 SGDLS, CDR2 YYNGEE.

This chain connects TRBV10-3 to TRBJ1-3, with TRBD1 as a possible D gene (5 bases). Germline V gene sequence: CDR1 ENHRY, CDR2 SYGVKD. The CDR3 is made up of 15 amino acids. V shed 4 bases and J shed 2 bases, with 12 bases lying between them. CDR3 DNA sequence: TGTGCCATCAGTGGAGGGACTGCGCCTGGAAACACCATATATTTT. Translation: CAISGGTAPGNTIYF.

V usage is TRBV7-9 and J usage is TRBJ2-3, with TRBD2 matching over 7 bases. This CDR3 contains 15 residues. The V gene end was trimmed by 5 bases and the J gene end by 7 bases; junction bases not matched to a gene: 12. CDR1 and CDR2 from the germline V gene are SEHNR and FQNEAQ (reference sequence). The CDR3 sequence: CASSPPPGRGNTQYF. The CDR3 DNA is TGTGCCAGCAGCCCTCCCCCGGGGAGGGGAAATACGCAGTATTTT.

This chain links TRBV7-9 with TRBJ1-5, with D unresolved. The CDR3 length is 14 residues. CDR1 and CDR2 (germline): SEHNR, FQNEAQ (reference sequence). Trimming removed 2 bases from V and 6 bases from J, with 11 bases in between. The CDR3 coding sequence is TGTGCCAGCAGCTTAAACGGGTTAGGTCAGCCCCAGCATTTT. It specifies CASSLNGLGQPQHF.

This chain uses TRBV28 with TRBJ2-2; D is tentatively TRBD1 or TRBD2 (5 bases each). Between the trimmed V and J ends, which lost 2 bases and 7 bases, there was a span of 20 bases. The germline CDR1 and CDR2 sequences are MDHEN and SYDVKM. CDR3 size: 17 residues. The DNA for the CDR3 is TGTGCCAGCAGTTTAGGGGAAATCGGGAATAGGGGCGGGGAGCTGTTTTTT. Translated: CASSLGEIGNRGGELFF. The variable domain in full, completed from reference TRBV28 and TRBJ2-2, reads DVKVTQSSRYLVKRTGEKVFLECVQDMDHENMFWYRQDPGLGLRLIYFSYDVKMKEKGDIPEGYSVSREKKERFSLILESASTNQTSMYLCASSLGEIGNRGGELFFGEGSRLTVL.

The J gene is TRBJ2-2, the V gene TRBV19; the match to TRBD2 covers 8 bases. The germline gives CDR1 LNHDA, CDR2 SQIVND (reference sequence). The V and J ends lost 9 bases and 3 bases, in that order; junction bases with no gene match: 9. The CDR3 length is 15 residues. DNA of the CDR3: TGTGCCAGCAGCTCGCCCGGGAGGGACACCGGGGAGCTGTTTTTT. It yields the protein CASSSPGRDTGELFF. The full variable domain, its missing parts supplied by reference TRBV19 and TRBJ2-2, is DGGITQSPKYLFRKEGQNVTLSCEQNLNHDAMYWYRQDPGQGLRLIYYSQIVNDFQKGDIAEGYSVSREKKESFPLTVTSAQKNPTAFYLCASSSPGRDTGELFFGEGSRLTVL.

V is TRBV9 and J is TRBJ1-2; the D is unclear. The germline V gene encodes CDR1 SGDLS and CDR2 YYNGEE. The CDR3 is 16 amino acids. Trimming cost V 1 base and J 2 bases, with 15 bases left between them. In DNA, the CDR3 is TGTGCCAGCAGCGTATTCGACCGGGTAGGAAACTATGGCTACACCTTC. Amino acids: CASSVFDRVGNYGYTF.

V gene TRBV6-5 combines with J gene TRBJ2-7; TRBD2 is a possible D gene (7 bases). The germline gives CDR1 MNHEY, CDR2 SVGAGI. V lost 7 bases, J lost 0 bases, and 16 bases lay in between. The CDR3 has 15 amino acids. CDR3 bases: TGTGCCAGCACCACAGGACTAGGGGGCTCCTACGAGCAGTACTTC. As protein: CASTTGLGGSYEQYF.

V gene TRBV11-2 combines with J gene TRBJ1-6, with 12 bases identical to TRBD1. Germline-derived CDR1 and CDR2 are SGHAT and FQNNGV. There are 19 residues in the CDR3. V shed 3 bases, J shed 1 base, and the junction held 7 bases outside the gene matches. The CDR3 coding sequence is TGTGCCAGCAGCTTCGGGACAGGGGGCCTGGGGTCCTATAATTCACCCCTCCACTTT. This gives the protein CASSFGTGGLGSYNSPLHF.

V gene TRBV5-4 combines with J gene TRBJ2-7, with a tentative D call TRBD1 (6 bases). Trimming left V 5 bases short and J 5 bases short, with 17 bases between. This CDR3 comprises 14 residues. Germline values: CDR1 SGHNT, CDR2 YYREEE (reference sequence). The CDR3 DNA sequence: TGTGCCAGCAGTTTGCCAATCGGGACAAACGAGCAGTACTTC. Its protein product is CASSLPIGTNEQYF.

The chain employs TRBV5-1 and TRBJ1-4; the match to TRBD1 covers 9 bases. This CDR3 contains 15 residues. Losses at the gene ends were 0 bases for V and 8 bases for J; bases not matched to a gene: 5. The V gene's germline CDR1 is SGHRS and CDR2 YFSETQ. The CDR3 protein is CASSLVGQGGEKLFF. CDR3 DNA sequence: TGCGCCAGCAGCTTGGTGGGACAGGGTGGCGAAAAACTGTTTTTT.

V is TRBV29-1 and J is TRBJ2-5; D gene ambiguous. The germline V gene has CDR1 SQVTM and CDR2 ANQGSEA. Trimming left V 2 bases short and J 7 bases short, with 8 bases between. This CDR3 is 11 amino acids long. The CDR3 is CSVEIKGTQYF. The CDR3 DNA sequence: TGCAGCGTTGAAATTAAGGGGACCCAGTACTTC.

The chain links TRBV28 to TRBJ1-1, with a tentative D call TRBD1 (6 bases). CDR1 and CDR2 (germline): MDHEN, SYDVKM. This CDR3 has 13 amino acids. V was cut by 6 bases and J by 10 bases, with 18 bases left in between. The CDR3 loop reads CASRTNGGGGAFF. The CDR3 nucleotides are TGTGCCAGCAGGACAAATGGAGGGGGGGGAGCTTTCTTT.